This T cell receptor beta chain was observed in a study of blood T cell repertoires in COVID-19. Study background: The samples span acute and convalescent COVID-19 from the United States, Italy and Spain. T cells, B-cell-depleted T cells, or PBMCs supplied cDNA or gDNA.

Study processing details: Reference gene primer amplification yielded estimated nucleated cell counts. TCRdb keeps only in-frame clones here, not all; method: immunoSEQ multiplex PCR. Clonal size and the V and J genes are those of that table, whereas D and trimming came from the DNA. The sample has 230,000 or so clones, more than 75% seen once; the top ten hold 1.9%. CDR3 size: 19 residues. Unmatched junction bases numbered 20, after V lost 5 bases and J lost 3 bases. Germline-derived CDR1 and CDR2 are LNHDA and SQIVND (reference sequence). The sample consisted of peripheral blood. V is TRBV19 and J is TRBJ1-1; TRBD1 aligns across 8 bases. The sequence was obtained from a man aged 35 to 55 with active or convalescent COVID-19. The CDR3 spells CASSVGFGRGQISDTEAFF. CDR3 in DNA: TGTGCCAGTAGTGTGGGCTTCGGCAGGGGGCAAATTTCAGACACTGAAGCTTTCTTT.